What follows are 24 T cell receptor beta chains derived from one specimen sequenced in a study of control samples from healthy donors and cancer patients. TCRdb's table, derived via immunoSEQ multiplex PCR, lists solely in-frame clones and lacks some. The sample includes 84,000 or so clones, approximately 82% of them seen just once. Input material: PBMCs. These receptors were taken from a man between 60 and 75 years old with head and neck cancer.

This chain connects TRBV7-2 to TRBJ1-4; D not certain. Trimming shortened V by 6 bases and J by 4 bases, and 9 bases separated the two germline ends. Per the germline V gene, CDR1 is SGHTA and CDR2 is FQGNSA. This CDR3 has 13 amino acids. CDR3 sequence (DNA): TGTGCCAGCAGACCCCAGAGTAATGAAAAACTGTTTTTT. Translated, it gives CASRPQSNEKLFF.

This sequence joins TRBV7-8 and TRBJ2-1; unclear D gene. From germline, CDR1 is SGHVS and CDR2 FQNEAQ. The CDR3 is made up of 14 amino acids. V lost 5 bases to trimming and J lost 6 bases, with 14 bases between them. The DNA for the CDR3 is TGTGCCAGCAGCCGAAGACTGGTTTCCAATGAGCAGTTCTTC. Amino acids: CASSRRLVSNEQFF.

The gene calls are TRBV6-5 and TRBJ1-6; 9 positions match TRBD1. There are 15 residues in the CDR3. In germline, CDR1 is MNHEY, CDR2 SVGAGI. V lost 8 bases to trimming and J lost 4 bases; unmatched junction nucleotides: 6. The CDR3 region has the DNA TGTGCCAGCCGGGGCGGGACAGGGTATAATTCACCCCTCCACTTT. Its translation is CASRGGTGYNSPLHF.

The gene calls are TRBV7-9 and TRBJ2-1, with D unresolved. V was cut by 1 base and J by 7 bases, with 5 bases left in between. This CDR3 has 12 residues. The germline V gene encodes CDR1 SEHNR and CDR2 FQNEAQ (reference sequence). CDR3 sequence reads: CASSLVVNEQFF. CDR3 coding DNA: TGTGCCAGCAGCTTAGTCGTAAATGAGCAGTTCTTC.

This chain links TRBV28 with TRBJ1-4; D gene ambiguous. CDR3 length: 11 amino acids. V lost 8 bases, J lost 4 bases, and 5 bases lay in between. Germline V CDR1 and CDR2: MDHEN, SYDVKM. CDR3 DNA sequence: TGTGCCAGCCAGCTTAATGAAAAACTGTTTTTT. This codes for CASQLNEKLFF.

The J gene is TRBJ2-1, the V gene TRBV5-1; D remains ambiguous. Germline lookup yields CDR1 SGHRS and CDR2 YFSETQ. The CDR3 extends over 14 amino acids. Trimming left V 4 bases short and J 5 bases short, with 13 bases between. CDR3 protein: CASSPRGDDNEQFF. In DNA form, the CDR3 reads TGCGCCAGCAGCCCGCGTGGGGATGACAATGAGCAGTTCTTC.

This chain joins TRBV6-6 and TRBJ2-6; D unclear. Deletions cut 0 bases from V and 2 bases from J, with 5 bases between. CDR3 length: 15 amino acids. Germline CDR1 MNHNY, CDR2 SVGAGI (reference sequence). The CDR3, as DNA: TGTGCCAGCAGTTACTCCTCTACTGGGGCCAACGTCCTGACTTTC. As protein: CASSYSSTGANVLTF.

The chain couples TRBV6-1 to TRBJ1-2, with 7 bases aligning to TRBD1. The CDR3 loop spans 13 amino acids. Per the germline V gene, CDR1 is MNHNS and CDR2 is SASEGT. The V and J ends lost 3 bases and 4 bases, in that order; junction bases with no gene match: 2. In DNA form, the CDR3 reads TGTGCCAGCAGTGATTCAGGGGGCTATGGCTACACCTTC. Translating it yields CASSDSGGYGYTF.

Here the CDR3 DNA reads TGCAGCGTTGTTGTGTCCTCGGGGGAGACCCAGTACTTC. It translates to CSVVVSSGETQYF. This chain links TRBV29-1 with TRBJ2-5, with D possibly TRBD2 on 5 matching bases. The V gene's germline CDR1 is SQVTM and CDR2 ANQGSEA. Trimming pared 4 bases from V and 5 bases from J, leaving 14 bases between. The CDR3 is 13 amino acids.

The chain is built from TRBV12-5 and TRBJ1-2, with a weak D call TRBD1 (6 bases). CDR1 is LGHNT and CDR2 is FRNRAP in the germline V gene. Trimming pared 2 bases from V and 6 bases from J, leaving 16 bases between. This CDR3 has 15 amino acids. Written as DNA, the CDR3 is TGTGCTAGTGGTTTGAGGGGGGCTGAAGGGAATGGCTACACCTTC. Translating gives CASGLRGAEGNGYTF.

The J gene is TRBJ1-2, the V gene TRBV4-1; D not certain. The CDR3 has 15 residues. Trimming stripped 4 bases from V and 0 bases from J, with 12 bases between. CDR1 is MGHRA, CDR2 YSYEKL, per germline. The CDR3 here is CASSRGLWTNYGYTF. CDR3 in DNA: TGCGCCAGCAGCCGAGGGTTATGGACTAACTATGGCTACACCTTC.

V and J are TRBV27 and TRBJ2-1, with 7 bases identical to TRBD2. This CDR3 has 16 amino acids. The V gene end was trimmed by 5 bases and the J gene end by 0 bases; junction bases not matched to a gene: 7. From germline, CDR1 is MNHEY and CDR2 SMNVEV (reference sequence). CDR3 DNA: TGTGCCAGCAGTCAAACTAGCGCCTTCTCCTACAATGAGCAGTTCTTC. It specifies CASSQTSAFSYNEQFF.

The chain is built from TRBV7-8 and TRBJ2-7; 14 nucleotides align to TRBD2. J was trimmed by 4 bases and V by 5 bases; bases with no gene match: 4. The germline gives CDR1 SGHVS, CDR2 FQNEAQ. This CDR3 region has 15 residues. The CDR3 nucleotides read TGTGCCAGCAGCAAGGGACTAGCGGGGGTTTACGAGCAGTACTTC. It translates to CASSKGLAGVYEQYF.

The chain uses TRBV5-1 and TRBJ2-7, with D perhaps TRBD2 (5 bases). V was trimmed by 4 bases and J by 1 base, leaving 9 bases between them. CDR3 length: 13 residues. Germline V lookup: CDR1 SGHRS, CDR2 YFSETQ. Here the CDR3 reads CASSQPGSYEQYF. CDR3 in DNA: TGCGCCAGCAGCCAACCGGGGTCCTACGAGCAGTACTTC.

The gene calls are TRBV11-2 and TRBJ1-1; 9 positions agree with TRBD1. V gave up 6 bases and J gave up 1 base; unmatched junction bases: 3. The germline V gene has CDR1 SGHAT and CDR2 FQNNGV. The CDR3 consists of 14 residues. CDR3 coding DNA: TGTGCCAGCAGGGGGACAGGGAAGAACACTGAAGCTTTCTTT. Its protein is CASRGTGKNTEAFF.

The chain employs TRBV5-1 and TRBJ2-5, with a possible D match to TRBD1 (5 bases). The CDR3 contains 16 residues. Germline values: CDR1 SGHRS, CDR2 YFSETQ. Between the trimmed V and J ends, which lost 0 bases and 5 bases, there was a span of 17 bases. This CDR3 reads CASSLGAGWVVETQYF. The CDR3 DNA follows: TGCGCCAGCAGCTTGGGAGCAGGGTGGGTAGTGGAGACCCAGTACTTC.

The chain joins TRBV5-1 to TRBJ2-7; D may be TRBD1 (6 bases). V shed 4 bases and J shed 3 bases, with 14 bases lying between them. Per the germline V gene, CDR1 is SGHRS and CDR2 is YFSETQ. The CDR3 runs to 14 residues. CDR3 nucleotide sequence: TGCGCCAGCAGCCCGCAGGGGCCCATCTACGAGCAGTACTTC. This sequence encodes CASSPQGPIYEQYF.

The CDR3 sequence: CASSQTSGRANEQFF. DNA for the CDR3: TGTGCCAGCAGCCAAACTAGCGGGAGGGCCAATGAGCAGTTCTTC. The chain combines TRBV3-1 (or the pseudogene TRBV3-2) with TRBJ2-1; 13 bases line up with TRBD2. The CDR3 has 15 amino acids. Germline V CDR1 and CDR2: LGHDT, YNNKEL (reference sequence). Trimming cost V 2 bases and J 6 bases; bases outside gene matches: 1.

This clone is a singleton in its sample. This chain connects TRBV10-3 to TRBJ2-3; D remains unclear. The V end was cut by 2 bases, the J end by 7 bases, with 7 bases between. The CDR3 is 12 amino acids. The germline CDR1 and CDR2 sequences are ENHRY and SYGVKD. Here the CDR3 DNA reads TGTGCCATCAGTGAGCTGTCACATACGCAGTATTTT. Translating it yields CAISELSHTQYF.

The CDR3 DNA sequence: TGTGCCAGCACTATAGGACAGGGGGTTGATGGCTACACCTTC. It codes for CASTIGQGVDGYTF. V is TRBV6-5 and J is TRBJ1-2, with 10 bases aligning to TRBD1. Germline V gene sequence: CDR1 MNHEY, CDR2 SVGAGI. There are 14 residues in the CDR3. The V gene end was trimmed by 7 bases and the J gene end by 6 bases; junction bases not matched to a gene: 8.

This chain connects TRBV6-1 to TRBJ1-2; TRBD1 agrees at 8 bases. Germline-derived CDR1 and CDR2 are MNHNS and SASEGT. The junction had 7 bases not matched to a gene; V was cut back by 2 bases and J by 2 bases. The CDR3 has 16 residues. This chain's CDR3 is CASSEYGQGWNYGYTF. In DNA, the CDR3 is TGTGCCAGCAGTGAATACGGACAGGGCTGGAACTATGGCTACACCTTC.

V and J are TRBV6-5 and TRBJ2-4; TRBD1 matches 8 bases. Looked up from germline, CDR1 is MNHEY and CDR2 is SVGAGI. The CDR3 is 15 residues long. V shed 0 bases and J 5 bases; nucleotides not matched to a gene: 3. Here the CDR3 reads CASSYSMDRENIQYF. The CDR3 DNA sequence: TGTGCCAGCAGTTACTCAATGGACAGGGAAAACATTCAGTACTTC.

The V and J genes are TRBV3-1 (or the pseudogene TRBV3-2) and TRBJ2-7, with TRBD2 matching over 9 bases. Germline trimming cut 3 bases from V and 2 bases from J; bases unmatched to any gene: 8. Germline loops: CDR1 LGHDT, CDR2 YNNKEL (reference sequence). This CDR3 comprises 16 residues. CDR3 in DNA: TGTGCCAGCAGCCAGAATCTAGCGGGGATACCCTACGAGCAGTACTTC. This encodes CASSQNLAGIPYEQYF.

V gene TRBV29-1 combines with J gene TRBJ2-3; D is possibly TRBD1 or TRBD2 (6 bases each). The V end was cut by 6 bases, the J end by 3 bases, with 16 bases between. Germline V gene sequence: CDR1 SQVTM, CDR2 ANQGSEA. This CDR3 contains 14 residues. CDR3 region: CSVGGRLGTDTQYF. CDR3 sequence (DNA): TGCAGCGTCGGGGGCCGGCTGGGGACAGATACGCAGTATTTT.